The rows below give T cell receptor beta chains drawn from one sample of a study of T cell changes during pregnancy in multiple sclerosis. Sequencing was performed with immunoSEQ multiplex PCR; in TCRdb, only in-frame clones are kept and a portion is missing. The table records about 53,000 clones, 80% to 95% of them present only once. This specimen consisted of CD4+ T cells from peripheral blood mononuclear cells, obtained in the third trimester of pregnancy. These receptors were taken from a female donor with multiple sclerosis, enrolled in a pregnancy study. The CDR3 runs from the conserved cysteine through the conserved F or W. D genes are given only for firm matches. Expanded clones get a size class; other rows say once, few or many, or leave the size out.

CDR3: CASSGQVAAPYNEQFF
DNA: TGTGCCAGCAGCGGGCAGGTAGCGGCCCCCTACAATGAGCAGTTCTTC
V: TRBV11-2
size: few
J: TRBJ2-1
D: NA

CDR3: CASSYSRFGGNTEAFF
DNA: TGTGCCAGCAGTTACTCGAGGTTTGGTGGGAACACTGAAGCTTTCTTT
V: TRBV6-5
size: NA
J: TRBJ1-1
D: NA

CDR3: CASSLGSSGRGETQYF
DNA: TGCGCCAGCAGCTTGGGGTCTAGCGGGAGGGGCGAGACCCAGTACTTC
V: TRBV5-1
size: once
J: TRBJ2-5
D: TRBD2

CDR3: CAWSRKQGTEAFF
DNA: TGTGCCTGGAGCCGTAAGCAGGGAACTGAAGCTTTCTTT
V: TRBV30
size: few
J: TRBJ1-1
D: NA

CDR3: CASRYRDRGTETQYF
DNA: TGTGCCAGTAGATACCGGGACAGGGGTACGGAGACCCAGTACTTC
V: TRBV19
size: NA
J: TRBJ2-5
D: TRBD1

CDR3: CASPVAGGNSGANVLTF
DNA: TGTGCCAGCCCCGTGGCGGGTGGGAACTCTGGGGCCAACGTCCTGACTTTC
V: TRBV7-9
size: once
J: TRBJ2-6
D: NA

CDR3: CASSEPTGNYGYTF
DNA: TGTGCCAGTTCTGAACCGACAGGGAACTATGGCTACACCTTC
V: TRBV19
size: NA
J: TRBJ1-2
D: TRBD1

CDR3: CASSVSGNSPLHF
DNA: TGCGCCAGCAGTGTTTCGGGGAATTCACCCCTCCACTTT
V: TRBV5-1
size: NA
J: TRBJ1-6
D: NA

CDR3: CASSPFGGMGNQPQHF
DNA: TGTGCCAGCAGCCCCTTCGGGGGTATGGGCAATCAGCCCCAGCATTTT
V: TRBV5-5
size: NA
J: TRBJ1-5
D: NA

CDR3: CATSRDRTGRPYF
DNA: TGTGCCACCAGCAGAGATCGGACAGGGAGACCGTACTTC
V: TRBV15
size: NA
J: TRBJ2-7
D: TRBD1

CDR3: CASSRTGGYGYTF
DNA: TGTGCCAGCAGCCGAACAGGGGGCTATGGCTACACCTTC
V: TRBV7-9
size: NA
J: TRBJ1-2
D: TRBD1

CDR3: CASRGGSGYQPQHF
DNA: TGTGCCAGCAGAGGAGGGAGCGGGTATCAGCCCCAGCATTTT
V: TRBV6-1
size: once
J: TRBJ1-5
D: NA

CDR3: CASTASGEYEQYF
DNA: TGTGCCAGCACCGCTAGCGGGGAGTACGAGCAGTACTTC
V: TRBV6-5
size: NA
J: TRBJ2-7
D: TRBD2

CDR3: CASRRGTEYGYTF
DNA: TGTGCCAGTAGGAGGGGGACAGAATATGGCTACACCTTC
V: TRBV19
size: NA
J: TRBJ1-2
D: TRBD1

CDR3: CASSLEFGTGGLINEKLFF
DNA: TGTGCCAGCAGCTTAGAGTTTGGGACAGGGGGACTTATTAATGAAAAACTGTTTTTT
V: TRBV7-8
size: NA
J: TRBJ1-4
D: TRBD1

CDR3: CAISEPPGSTNEKLFF
DNA: TGTGCCATCAGTGAGCCGCCGGGGTCAACTAATGAAAAACTGTTTTTT
V: TRBV10-3
size: NA
J: TRBJ1-4
D: NA

CDR3: CASSLGSGGTGNNSPLHF
DNA: TGTGCCAGCAGCTTAGGTTCGGGGGGGACAGGGAATAATTCACCCCTCCACTTT
V: TRBV7-8
size: NA
J: TRBJ1-6
D: TRBD1

CDR3: CASSPSGGAAYTQYF
DNA: TGTGCCAGCAGCCCTAGCGGGGGGGCCGCATATACGCAGTATTTT
V: TRBV11-2
size: NA
J: TRBJ2-3
D: TRBD2

CDR3: CASSPGGSGANVLTF
DNA: TGTGCCAGCAGCCCAGGGGGCTCTGGGGCCAACGTCCTGACTTTC
V: TRBV7-3
size: NA
J: TRBJ2-6
D: TRBD1

CDR3: CASSISDRGDTQYF
DNA: TGTGCCAGTAGTATATCCGACAGGGGGGATACGCAGTATTTT
V: TRBV19
size: NA
J: TRBJ2-3
D: TRBD1

CDR3: CAWIPGLSNTGELFF
DNA: TGTGCCTGGATTCCGGGACTAAGTAACACCGGGGAGCTGTTTTTT
V: TRBV30
size: NA
J: TRBJ2-2
D: TRBD2

CDR3: CASRDRGVGNTIYF
DNA: TGTGCCAGTAGAGACAGGGGGGTCGGAAACACCATATATTTT
V: TRBV19
size: NA
J: TRBJ1-3
D: TRBD1

CDR3: CASSSARMHGEQYF
DNA: TGTGCCAGCAGCTCGGCGAGGATGCACGGGGAGCAGTACTTC
V: TRBV11-2
size: NA
J: TRBJ2-7
D: NA

CDR3: CASSQDGGTGGWDEQFF
DNA: TGCGCCAGCAGCCAAGATGGGGGCACAGGGGGCTGGGATGAGCAGTTCTTC
V: TRBV4-1
size: NA
J: TRBJ2-1
D: TRBD1

CDR3: CASSEAGMNEQYF
DNA: TGCGCCAGCAGTGAGGCAGGGATGAACGAGCAGTACTTC
V: TRBV10-1
size: NA
J: TRBJ2-7
D: NA

CDR3: CASSATGSKNEKLFF
DNA: TGTGCCAGCAGTGCGACAGGTTCAAAGAATGAAAAACTGTTTTTT
V: TRBV2
size: NA
J: TRBJ1-4
D: NA

CDR3: CASSTAGEEKLFF
DNA: TGTGCCAGCAGCACGGCGGGGGAAGAAAAACTGTTTTTT
V: TRBV9
size: NA
J: TRBJ1-4
D: NA

CDR3: CASSGQGYGYTF
DNA: TGTGCCAGCAGCGGGCAGGGATATGGCTACACCTTC
V: TRBV9
size: NA
J: TRBJ1-2
D: NA

CDR3: CASSSRQGAGEQYF
DNA: TGTGCCAGCAGCTCCCGACAGGGGGCGGGTGAGCAGTACTTC
V: TRBV5-4
size: NA
J: TRBJ2-7
D: TRBD1

CDR3: CASSLGTSGGYEQYF
DNA: TGTGCCAGCAGCTTGGGGACTAGCGGGGGTTACGAGCAGTACTTC
V: TRBV7-8
size: NA
J: TRBJ2-7
D: TRBD2

CDR3: CAWSVFGGSQHF
DNA: TGTGCCTGGAGTGTTTTCGGCGGGTCCCAGCATTTT
V: TRBV30
size: NA
J: TRBJ1-5
D: NA

CDR3: CASSAGTNYGYTF
DNA: TGTGCCAGCAGCGCGGGAACTAACTATGGCTACACCTTC
V: TRBV5-8
size: NA
J: TRBJ1-2
D: NA

CDR3: CASSYERGASSEQFF
DNA: TGTGCCAGCAGCTACGAGCGGGGGGCCTCGAGTGAGCAGTTCTTC
V: TRBV7-9
size: NA
J: TRBJ2-1
D: TRBD2

CDR3: CASSYVGREGGYTF
DNA: TGTGCCAGCAGTTACGTAGGCAGGGAGGGTGGCTACACCTTC
V: TRBV6-6
size: NA
J: TRBJ1-2
D: NA

CDR3: CASSETGEKLFF
DNA: TGTGCCAGTAGTGAGACGGGTGAAAAACTGTTTTTT
V: TRBV19
size: once
J: TRBJ1-4
D: NA

CDR3: CASSYSTKAGGSPLHF
DNA: TGTGCCAGCAGTTACTCGACTAAGGCCGGGGGGTCACCCCTCCACTTT
V: TRBV6-5
size: NA
J: TRBJ1-6
D: NA

CDR3: CASSSNDFGVGEAFF
DNA: TGCGCCAGCAGCTCCAACGATTTCGGGGTCGGGGAAGCTTTCTTT
V: TRBV5-1
size: NA
J: TRBJ1-1
D: NA

CDR3: CASSLARLLPEAFF
DNA: TGTGCCAGCAGCTTGGCCCGGTTATTGCCTGAAGCTTTCTTT
V: TRBV5-6
size: once
J: TRBJ1-1
D: NA

CDR3: CASSLTRASGELFF
DNA: TGTGCCAGCAGCCTCACTAGGGCCTCCGGGGAGCTGTTTTTT
V: TRBV7-2
size: NA
J: TRBJ2-2
D: NA

CDR3: CASSHGQGGGSEPQHF
DNA: TGTGCCAGCAGCCACGGACAGGGAGGGGGATCAGAGCCCCAGCATTTT
V: TRBV4-2
size: few
J: TRBJ1-5
D: TRBD1

CDR3: CASSGQVTYEQYF
DNA: TGTGCCAGCAGCGGCCAGGTTACCTACGAGCAGTACTTC
V: TRBV13
size: NA
J: TRBJ2-7
D: NA

CDR3: CASSPLDRGETQYF
DNA: TGTGCCAGCTCACCTTTGGACAGAGGAGAGACCCAGTACTTC
V: TRBV18
size: NA
J: TRBJ2-5
D: NA

CDR3: CASSLGGTLGTEQYF
DNA: TGTGCCAGCAGCCTAGGGGGAACACTAGGCACGGAGCAGTACTTC
V: TRBV7-2
size: NA
J: TRBJ2-7
D: NA

CDR3: CASSRPGQPQHF
DNA: TGCGCCAGCAGCCGCCCAGGGCAGCCCCAGCATTTT
V: TRBV4-1
size: NA
J: TRBJ1-5
D: NA

CDR3: CASSQDPTGEKLFF
DNA: TGTGCCAGCAGCCAAGACCCTACGGGTGAAAAACTGTTTTTT
V: TRBV4-2
size: NA
J: TRBJ1-4
D: NA

CDR3: CASSPRQGAYSNQPQHF
DNA: TGTGCCAGCAGCCCCAGACAGGGGGCTTATAGCAATCAGCCCCAGCATTTT
V: TRBV7-9
size: NA
J: TRBJ1-5
D: TRBD1

CDR3: CASSPTGPPTEAFF
DNA: TGTGCCAGCAGTCCTACCGGTCCCCCCACTGAAGCTTTCTTT
V: TRBV7-3
size: NA
J: TRBJ1-1
D: NA

CDR3: CASSLGVRGISYEQYF
DNA: TGTGCCAGCAGCTTAGGGGTTCGGGGGATCTCCTACGAGCAGTACTTC
V: TRBV7-8
size: once
J: TRBJ2-7
D: NA

CDR3: CASSDHRVGYTF
DNA: TGTGCCAGCAGCGATCACAGGGTTGGCTACACCTTC
V: TRBV9
size: NA
J: TRBJ1-2
D: NA

CDR3: CASSPWDSVNTEAFF
DNA: TGTGCTAGCAGCCCCTGGGACAGCGTGAACACTGAAGCTTTCTTT
V: TRBV7-7
size: NA
J: TRBJ1-1
D: TRBD1

CDR3: CASSQSPPGTEAFF
DNA: TGTGCCAGCAGCCAATCTCCGCCCGGCACTGAAGCTTTCTTT
V: TRBV7-3
size: once
J: TRBJ1-1
D: NA

CDR3: CASSLDPGSVTDTQYF
DNA: TGCGCCAGCAGCTTGGATCCGGGGAGTGTGACAGATACGCAGTATTTT
V: TRBV5-1
size: once
J: TRBJ2-3
D: NA

CDR3: CASGFITGQSNTIYF
DNA: TGTGCTAGTGGTTTCATCACGGGACAGTCGAACACCATATATTTT
V: TRBV12-5
size: few
J: TRBJ1-3
D: TRBD1

CDR3: CSVEGLGQGGGYTF
DNA: TGCAGCGTTGAAGGCTTAGGACAGGGAGGTGGCTACACCTTC
V: TRBV29-1
size: NA
J: TRBJ1-2
D: TRBD1